This TCR beta chain was captured by sequencing in a study of OX40 agonist ivuxolimab in advanced cancers. Study at large: Every 2 weeks, ivuxolimab was infused into the patients intravenously at between 0.01 and 10 mg/kg.

The CDR3 has 12 residues. V lost 8 bases and J lost 6, with 11 bases in between. The table came from immunoSEQ multiplex PCR; TCRdb's copy has only in-frame clones and leaves some out. The sample has approximately 25,000 clones; 65% to 85% are singletons. This clone was recorded once. The TCR was taken from an adult with an advanced solid tumor such as melanoma, head and neck, liver or kidney cancer. This chain links TRBV5-3 with TRBJ2-2; D is perhaps TRBD1 (5 bases). TRBV5-3 is sorted into the ORF group, with uncertain function. The sequences come from CD4+ or CD8+ T cells sorted from blood, collected in a trial of the OX40 agonist ivuxolimab. This CDR3 is CASSQGAGELFF. CDR3 nucleotide sequence: TGTGCCAGCAGCCAAGGGGCCGGGGAGCTGTTTTTT.